This T cell receptor (beta chain) was recovered during a study of neurological immune-mediated disorders. Across the study: Secondary progressive cases numbered 3 among the 35 or so multiple sclerosis patients, while the other 31 were relapsing-remitting. Findings and limits, study-wide: It was HTLV-1-associated myelopathy that showed the most TCR clonal expansion, while multiple sclerosis showed the least, falling below healthy controls. No expanded-clone CDR3 amino acid sequence recurred across subjects, suggesting private TCR-beta repertoires.

TCRdb re-derived calls from the 5' RACE reads in MiXCR, one entry per CDR3 protein. Counted here are 90,000 to 100,000 distinct CDR3 sequences, roughly 4% occurring once; the ten biggest clones make up 6%. This clonotype was seen many times. Its antigen is currently unknown. CDR1 and CDR2 from the germline V gene are MGHRA and YSYEKL. Between the trimmed V and J ends, which lost 1 base and 3 bases, there was a span of 13 bases. The CDR3 is 16 residues long. The sequenced sample consisted of PBMCs. This chain joins TRBV4-1 and TRBJ1-5, with D uncertain. This TCR was recovered from a woman aged 18-29 years with multiple sclerosis. The CDR3 reads CASSQAPGSINQPQHF. The CDR3 DNA follows: TGCGCCAGCAGCCAAGCGCCCGGATCGATCAATCAGCCCCAGCATTTT.